This is a list of T cell receptor beta chains from one sample in a study of identical twins. TCRdb used MiXCR to reprocess the 5' RACE reads, holding one entry per CDR3 protein. The profile shows under 450,000 distinct CDR3 sequences, about 18% of them singletons. The sample comprised naive T cells sorted from blood. The receptor source for this set is a man aged 45-65 years in good health. The CDR3 runs from the conserved cysteine through the conserved F or W. The D gene is left open where the match is weak. Clone size, where shown, is once, few, many, or a class for clones that have expanded.

TRBV7-6	TRBD1	TRBJ2-2	.	TGTGCCAGCAGCTTATTCGGACAGGGGGTTACCGGGGAGCTGTTTTTT	CASSLFGQGVTGELFF
TRBV4-3	TRBD2	TRBJ2-7	many	TGCGCCAGCAGCCAGAGGACTAGCGGGGCCTACGAGCAGTACTTC	CASSQRTSGAYEQYF
TRBV24-1	.	TRBJ2-3	few	TGTGCCACCAGTGATTTGACGGACCCCCATAACACAGATACGCAGTATTTT	CATSDLTDPHNTDTQYF
TRBV5-5	TRBD1	TRBJ2-2	few	TGTGCCAGCAGCTACAACAGGGGGCCCAACACCGGGGAGCTGTTTTTT	CASSYNRGPNTGELFF
TRBV4-3	.	TRBJ2-2	many	TGCGCCAGCAGCCAAGACGCGGGCCCCGGGGAGCTGTTTTTT	CASSQDAGPGELFF
TRBV12-3/TRBV12-4	TRBD1	TRBJ2-3	once	TGTGCCAGCAGTCCTCGGACAGGGCCTTGGGATACGCAGTATTTT	CASSPRTGPWDTQYF
TRBV29-1	.	TRBJ1-3	few	TGCAGCGTTGGCGCCTTAGGAAACACCATATATTTT	CSVGALGNTIYF
TRBV7-9	TRBD2	TRBJ2-1	.	TGTGCCAGCAGCAAAGGGACTAGCTCCTACAATGAGCAGTTCTTC	CASSKGTSSYNEQFF
TRBV20-1	TRBD1	TRBJ1-1	.	TGCAGTGCCAGCTGGACAGGGGCTTCGAACACTGAAGCTTTCTTT	CSASWTGASNTEAFF
TRBV6-1	.	TRBJ1-2	few	TGTGCCAGCAGAAAAACCGGGACACGCCTTACTAACTATGGCTACACCTTC	CASRKTGTRLTNYGYTF
TRBV20-1	TRBD2	TRBJ2-1	few	TGCAGTGCTTTCCAGCCTAGCGGAAATACCTACAATGAGCAGTTCTTC	CSAFQPSGNTYNEQFF
TRBV12-3/TRBV12-4	TRBD1	TRBJ1-5	few	TGTGCCAGCAGTTTTGACAGGGTGAGCAATCAGCCCCAGCATTTT	CASSFDRVSNQPQHF
TRBV13	.	TRBJ1-6	many	TGTGCCAGCAGCTTAGCCCTGGGCCGCCCAAATTCACCCCTCCACTTT	CASSLALGRPNSPLHF
TRBV7-3	.	TRBJ2-3	few	TGTGCCAGCAGCACGTATGGGCCCTCTCCAGCTGATACGCAGTATTTT	CASSTYGPSPADTQYF